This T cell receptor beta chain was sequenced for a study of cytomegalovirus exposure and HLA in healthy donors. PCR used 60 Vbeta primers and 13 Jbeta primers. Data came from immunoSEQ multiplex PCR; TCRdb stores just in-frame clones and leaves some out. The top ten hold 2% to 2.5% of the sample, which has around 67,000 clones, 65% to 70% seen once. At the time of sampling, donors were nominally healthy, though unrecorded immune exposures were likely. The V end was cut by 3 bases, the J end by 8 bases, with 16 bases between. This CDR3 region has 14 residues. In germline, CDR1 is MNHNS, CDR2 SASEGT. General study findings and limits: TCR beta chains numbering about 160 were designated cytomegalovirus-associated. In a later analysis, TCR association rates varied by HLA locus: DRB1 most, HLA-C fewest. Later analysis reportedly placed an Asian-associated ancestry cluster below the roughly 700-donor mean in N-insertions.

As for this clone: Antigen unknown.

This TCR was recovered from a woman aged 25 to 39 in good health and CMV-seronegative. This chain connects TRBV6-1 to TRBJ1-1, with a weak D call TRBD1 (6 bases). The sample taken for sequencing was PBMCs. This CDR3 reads CASSEVGRGPEAFF. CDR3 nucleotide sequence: TGTGCCAGCAGTGAGGTCGGCAGGGGCCCCGAAGCTTTCTTT.